The rows below give T cell receptor beta chains drawn from one sample of a study of identical twins. One entry per CDR3 protein, called by TCRdb with MiXCR from the 5' RACE reads. The profile shows around 500,000 distinct CDR3 sequences, more than 13% of them singletons. The same specimen was also included in a second study, on yellow fever vaccine responses in identical twins.

The specimen sequenced was CD4+ T cells sorted from blood. The receptors here all came from a woman between 18 and 29 years old in good health. The CDR3 runs from the conserved cysteine through the conserved F or W. D genes are given only for firm matches. Clone sizes are given selectively: once, few, many, or a class where the clone is expanded.

J: TRBJ2-1
D: TRBD2
size: few
V: TRBV3-1
DNA: TGTGCCAGCAGCACGAACCCGGGACTAGCCTACAATGAGCAGTTCTTC
CDR3: CASSTNPGLAYNEQFF

J: TRBJ2-7
D: -
size: many
V: TRBV20-1
DNA: TGCAGTGCTAGTCCCGGCTACGAGCAGTACTTC
CDR3: CSASPGYEQYF

J: TRBJ2-3
D: TRBD2
size: -
V: TRBV7-2
DNA: TGTGCCAGCAGCTTAAGCCTACTAGCGGGGGCGAGAGATACGCAGTATTTT
CDR3: CASSLSLLAGARDTQYF

J: TRBJ2-5
D: TRBD2
size: -
V: TRBV27
DNA: TGTGCCAGCAGTTTACGGACTAGCGGGCCTGAGACCCAGTACTTC
CDR3: CASSLRTSGPETQYF

J: TRBJ2-2
D: -
size: -
V: TRBV12-3/TRBV12-4
DNA: TGTGCCAGCAGTTTCAGTCCCAGGGGTACCACCGGGGAGCTGTTTTTT
CDR3: CASSFSPRGTTGELFF

J: TRBJ2-7
D: TRBD1
size: few
V: TRBV4-1
DNA: TGCGCCAGCAGCCAACGAACAGGGGTAGGCTACGAGCAGTACTTC
CDR3: CASSQRTGVGYEQYF

J: TRBJ2-1
D: TRBD1
size: -
V: TRBV20-1
DNA: TGCAGTGCCCTGACAGGGGTCTACAATGAGCAGTTCTTC
CDR3: CSALTGVYNEQFF

J: TRBJ2-7
D: -
size: -
V: TRBV2
DNA: TGTGCCAGCTGCGGTGAACCCTACGAGCAGTACTTC
CDR3: CASCGEPYEQYF

J: TRBJ2-3
D: TRBD2
size: few
V: TRBV28
DNA: TGTGCCAGCAGCACTAGCGGGAGGATTGCAGGGGATACGCAGTATTTT
CDR3: CASSTSGRIAGDTQYF

J: TRBJ1-1
D: TRBD1
size: -
V: TRBV27
DNA: TGTGCCAGCAGTTTTGGTGCAGGGGGGAACACTGAAGCTTTCTTT
CDR3: CASSFGAGGNTEAFF

J: TRBJ2-1
D: -
size: few
V: TRBV7-2
DNA: TGTGCCAGCAGCCAAAGCTTACTAACCAATGAGCAGTTCTTC
CDR3: CASSQSLLTNEQFF

J: TRBJ2-1
D: -
size: many
V: TRBV5-1
DNA: TGCGCCAGCAGCTTAATCGTAGACAATGAGCAGTTCTTC
CDR3: CASSLIVDNEQFF

J: TRBJ2-3
D: TRBD2
size: -
V: TRBV20-1
DNA: TGCAGTGCTAGGTCTAGCGGGACCACAGATACGCAGTATTTT
CDR3: CSARSSGTTDTQYF

J: TRBJ2-5
D: TRBD1
size: -
V: TRBV7-2
DNA: TGTGCCAGCAGCGCCGCGGGACAGGGGGTAGGGGAGACCCAGTACTTC
CDR3: CASSAAGQGVGETQYF

J: TRBJ2-7
D: TRBD2
size: -
V: TRBV5-6
DNA: TGTGCCAGCAGCCAATACGATGGGACTAGCGGGAGGGCGTACGAGCAGTACTTC
CDR3: CASSQYDGTSGRAYEQYF

J: TRBJ2-1
D: -
size: few
V: TRBV20-1
DNA: TGCAGTGCTCAGAGGGGGGCAGGTAAACAGTTCTTC
CDR3: CSAQRGAGKQFF

J: TRBJ2-3
D: -
size: few
V: TRBV6-2/TRBV6-3
DNA: TGTGCCAGCAGTATCAGGGTACACACAGATACGCAGTATTTT
CDR3: CASSIRVHTDTQYF

J: TRBJ1-2
D: -
size: few
V: TRBV29-1
DNA: TGCAGCGTTGTAAAGCAGGGCTATGGCTACACCTTC
CDR3: CSVVKQGYGYTF

J: TRBJ2-7
D: -
size: -
V: TRBV20-1
DNA: TGCAGTGCTAGTGTAGGGGCCTACGAGCAGTACTTC
CDR3: CSASVGAYEQYF

J: TRBJ1-6
D: -
size: -
V: TRBV25-1
DNA: TGTGCCAGCAGTGAATTTGGCGATAATTCACCCCTCCACTTT
CDR3: CASSEFGDNSPLHF

J: TRBJ2-5
D: -
size: few
V: TRBV14
DNA: TGTGCCAGCAGCCAAAACGTCCAAGAGACCCAGTACTTC
CDR3: CASSQNVQETQYF

J: TRBJ1-5
D: -
size: many
V: TRBV7-9
DNA: TGTGCCAGCAGCTTAGCGCTCAGTGGGAATCAGCCCCAGCATTTT
CDR3: CASSLALSGNQPQHF

J: TRBJ2-7
D: -
size: many
V: TRBV20-1
DNA: TGCAGTGCTAGAGATCAGGTCAGCTCCTACGAGCAGTACTTC
CDR3: CSARDQVSSYEQYF

J: TRBJ2-1
D: -
size: few
V: TRBV2
DNA: TGTGCCAGCAGTGAAGCGGATGAGCAGTTCTTC
CDR3: CASSEADEQFF

J: TRBJ1-1
D: TRBD1
size: -
V: TRBV5-1
DNA: TGCGCCAGCAGCCCCGGGACAGGGATGAACACTGAAGCTTTCTTT
CDR3: CASSPGTGMNTEAFF

J: TRBJ2-1
D: TRBD1
size: few
V: TRBV6-1
DNA: TGTGCCAGCAGTCAGCGCCCCCTATACTTGGACAGGGCGAGTGAGCAGTTCTTC
CDR3: CASSQRPLYLDRASEQFF

J: TRBJ2-1
D: TRBD2
size: few
V: TRBV7-9
DNA: TGTGCCAGCAGTTCGGCAGGCGGCGGGGGGTATGAGCAGTTCTTC
CDR3: CASSSAGGGGYEQFF

J: TRBJ1-1
D: -
size: few
V: TRBV7-9
DNA: TGTGCCAGCAGCCAAGCAGACACTGAAGTTTTCTTT
CDR3: CASSQADTEVFF

J: TRBJ2-2
D: TRBD1
size: -
V: TRBV5-1
DNA: TGCGCCAGCAGCGTTACACAGGGGTCCCCCGGGGAGCTGTTTTTT
CDR3: CASSVTQGSPGELFF

J: TRBJ2-7
D: -
size: few
V: TRBV24-1
DNA: TGTGCCACCAGTGATCCTACAGGGAATCGGCTCTACGAGCAGTACTTC
CDR3: CATSDPTGNRLYEQYF

J: TRBJ2-5
D: TRBD2
size: -
V: TRBV29-1
DNA: TGCAGCGCCGGACTAGCGGAAGAGACCCAGTACTTC
CDR3: CSAGLAEETQYF

J: TRBJ2-1
D: TRBD2
size: -
V: TRBV7-7
DNA: TGTGCTAGCAGCTTAAGGCTAGCGGGGGGGCCCCAGTTCTTC
CDR3: CASSLRLAGGPQFF

J: TRBJ2-5
D: -
size: -
V: TRBV2
DNA: TGTGCCAGCAGCTGGACGGAAAAGCCTCCACAAGAGACCCAGTACTTC
CDR3: CASSWTEKPPQETQYF

J: TRBJ2-1
D: TRBD1
size: -
V: TRBV20-1
DNA: TGCAGTCTAACAGGGGGTGCGATCAATGAGCAGTTCTTC
CDR3: CSLTGGAINEQFF

J: TRBJ2-1
D: -
size: -
V: TRBV20-1
DNA: TGCACATCCGACGGGGGCACGGGACTCTACAATGAGCAGTTCTTC
CDR3: CTSDGGTGLYNEQFF

J: TRBJ2-4
D: TRBD1
size: -
V: TRBV10-3
DNA: TGTGCCATCAGCGATGACAGGGGCAACATTCAGTACTTC
CDR3: CAISDDRGNIQYF

J: TRBJ2-2
D: -
size: -
V: TRBV28
DNA: TGTGCCAGCAGACGGGACGGAGCGAACACCGGGGAGCTGTTTTTT
CDR3: CASRRDGANTGELFF

J: TRBJ2-7
D: -
size: few
V: TRBV6-5
DNA: TGTGCCAGCAGTTACAGGGGGAGGGCCTACGAGCAGTACTTC
CDR3: CASSYRGRAYEQYF

J: TRBJ2-1
D: -
size: -
V: TRBV3-1
DNA: TGTGCCAGCAGCCAATCGGCTAGCCCCTACAATGAGCAGTTCTTC
CDR3: CASSQSASPYNEQFF

J: TRBJ2-1
D: -
size: -
V: TRBV7-6
DNA: TGTGCCAGCAGCTTAGAGTATGGTGAGCAGTTCTTC
CDR3: CASSLEYGEQFF

J: TRBJ2-2
D: -
size: few
V: TRBV2
DNA: TGTGCCAGCAGTGACCCCAATCGAGGGACACACGCTTTCACCGGGGAGCTGTTTTTT
CDR3: CASSDPNRGTHAFTGELFF

J: TRBJ2-1
D: -
size: few
V: TRBV3-1
DNA: TGTGCCAGCAGCCAAGACAGTCGGAGACTAGAGCAGTTCTTC
CDR3: CASSQDSRRLEQFF

J: TRBJ1-1
D: -
size: once
V: TRBV6-2/TRBV6-3
DNA: TGTGCCAGCAGTTACCTGGGGGCTGTCACTGAAGCTTTCTTT
CDR3: CASSYLGAVTEAFF

J: TRBJ2-3
D: TRBD2
size: -
V: TRBV9
DNA: TGTGCCAGCAGCGTAGCGGTGACGGGGGCTAGCGGGAGCACAGATACGCAGTATTTT
CDR3: CASSVAVTGASGSTDTQYF

J: TRBJ2-5
D: TRBD1
size: -
V: TRBV20-1
DNA: TGCAGTGCTAAAGCAAGGGACAGAGAGACCCAGTACTTC
CDR3: CSAKARDRETQYF

J: TRBJ2-3
D: -
size: -
V: TRBV11-2
DNA: TGTGCCAGCAGCTACTGGGGGGATACGCAGTATTTT
CDR3: CASSYWGDTQYF

J: TRBJ2-1
D: -
size: few
V: TRBV12-3/TRBV12-4
DNA: TGTGCCAGCAGTTTGGCGCGGACAGAGTACAATGAGCAGTTCTTC
CDR3: CASSLARTEYNEQFF

J: TRBJ2-3
D: -
size: -
V: TRBV3-1
DNA: TGTGCCAGCAGCTATCGTTTCGGGCCGGGAGATACGCAGTATTTT
CDR3: CASSYRFGPGDTQYF

J: TRBJ2-1
D: -
size: -
V: TRBV6-6
DNA: TGTGCCAGCAGTCGCCTTATGAATGAGCAGTTCTTC
CDR3: CASSRLMNEQFF